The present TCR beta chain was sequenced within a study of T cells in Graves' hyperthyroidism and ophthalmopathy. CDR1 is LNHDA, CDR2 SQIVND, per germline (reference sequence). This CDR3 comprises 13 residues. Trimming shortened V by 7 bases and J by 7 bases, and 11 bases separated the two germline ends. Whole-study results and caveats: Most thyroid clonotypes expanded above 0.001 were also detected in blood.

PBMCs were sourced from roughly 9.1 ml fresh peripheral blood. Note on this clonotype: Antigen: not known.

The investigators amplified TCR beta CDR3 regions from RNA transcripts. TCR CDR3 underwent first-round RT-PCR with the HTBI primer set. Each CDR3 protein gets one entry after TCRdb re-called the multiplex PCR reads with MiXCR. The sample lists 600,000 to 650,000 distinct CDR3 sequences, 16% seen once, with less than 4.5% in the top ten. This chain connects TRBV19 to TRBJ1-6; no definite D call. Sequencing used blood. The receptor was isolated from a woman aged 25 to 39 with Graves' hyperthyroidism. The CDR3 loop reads CASTGRINSPLHF. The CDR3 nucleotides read TGTGCCAGTACTGGCCGGATCAATTCACCCCTCCACTTT.